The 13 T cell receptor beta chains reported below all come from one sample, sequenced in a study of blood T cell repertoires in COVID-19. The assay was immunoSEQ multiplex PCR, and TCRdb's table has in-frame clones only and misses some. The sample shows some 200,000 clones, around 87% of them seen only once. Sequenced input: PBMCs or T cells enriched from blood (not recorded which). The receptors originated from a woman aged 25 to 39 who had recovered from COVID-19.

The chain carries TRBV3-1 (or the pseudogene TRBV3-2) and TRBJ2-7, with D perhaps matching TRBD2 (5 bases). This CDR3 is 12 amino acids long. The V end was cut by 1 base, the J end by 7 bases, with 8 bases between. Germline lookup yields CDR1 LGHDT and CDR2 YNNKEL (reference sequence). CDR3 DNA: TGTGCCAGCAGCCAAGTTAGGGAGGAGCAGTACTTC. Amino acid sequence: CASSQVREEQYF.

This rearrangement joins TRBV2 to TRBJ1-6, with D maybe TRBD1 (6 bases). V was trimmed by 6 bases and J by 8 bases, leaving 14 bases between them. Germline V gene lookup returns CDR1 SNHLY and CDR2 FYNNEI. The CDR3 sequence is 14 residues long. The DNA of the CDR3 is TGTGCCAGCAGCCCACAGGGCTTATATTCACCCCTCCACTTT. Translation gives CASSPQGLYSPLHF.

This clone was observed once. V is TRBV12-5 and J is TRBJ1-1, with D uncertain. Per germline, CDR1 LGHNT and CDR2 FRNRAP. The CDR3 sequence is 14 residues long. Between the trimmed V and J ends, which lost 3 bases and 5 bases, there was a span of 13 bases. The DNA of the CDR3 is TGTGCTAGTGGTTTATTCGGGGAGGCGACTGAAGCTTTCTTT. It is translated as CASGLFGEATEAFF.

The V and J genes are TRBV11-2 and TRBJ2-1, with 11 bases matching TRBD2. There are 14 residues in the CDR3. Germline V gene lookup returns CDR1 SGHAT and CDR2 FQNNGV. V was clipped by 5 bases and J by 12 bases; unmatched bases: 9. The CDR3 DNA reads TGTGCCAGCAGCCAAACTAGCGGGAGTCTTTTGCAGTTCTTC. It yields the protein CASSQTSGSLLQFF.

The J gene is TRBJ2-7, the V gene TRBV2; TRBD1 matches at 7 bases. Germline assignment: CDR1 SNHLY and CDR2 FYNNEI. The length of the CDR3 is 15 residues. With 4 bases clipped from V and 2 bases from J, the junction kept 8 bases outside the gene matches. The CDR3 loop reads CASSGRTGSPYEQYF. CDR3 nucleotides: TGTGCCAGCAGTGGGCGGACAGGATCCCCCTACGAGCAGTACTTC.

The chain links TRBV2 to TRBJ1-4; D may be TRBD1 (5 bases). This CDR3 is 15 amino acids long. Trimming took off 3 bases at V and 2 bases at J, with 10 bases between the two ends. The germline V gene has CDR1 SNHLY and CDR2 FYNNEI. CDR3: CASSDSGLTNEKLFF. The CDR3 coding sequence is TGTGCCAGCAGTGACTCGGGACTGACTAATGAAAAACTGTTTTTT. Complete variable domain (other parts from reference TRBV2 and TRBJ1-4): EPEVTQTPSHQVTQMGQEVILRCVPISNHLYFYWYRQILGQKVEFLVSFYNNEISEKSEIFDDQFSVERPDGSNFTLKIRSTKLEDSAMYFCASSDSGLTNEKLFFGSGTQLSVL.

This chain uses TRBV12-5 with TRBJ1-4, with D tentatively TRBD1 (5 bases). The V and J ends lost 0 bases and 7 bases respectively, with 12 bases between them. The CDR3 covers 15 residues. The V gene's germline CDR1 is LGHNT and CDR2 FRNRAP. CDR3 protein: CASGLVRAGIEKLFF. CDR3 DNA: TGTGCTAGTGGTTTGGTCAGGGCAGGGATTGAAAAACTGTTTTTT.

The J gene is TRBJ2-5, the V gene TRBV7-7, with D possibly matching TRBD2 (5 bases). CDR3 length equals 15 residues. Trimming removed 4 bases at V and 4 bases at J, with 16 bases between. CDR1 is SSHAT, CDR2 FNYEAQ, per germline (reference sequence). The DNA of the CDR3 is TGTGCCAGCAGCTCAGGAGGTATAGGGCGAGAGACCCAGTACTTC. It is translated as CASSSGGIGRETQYF.

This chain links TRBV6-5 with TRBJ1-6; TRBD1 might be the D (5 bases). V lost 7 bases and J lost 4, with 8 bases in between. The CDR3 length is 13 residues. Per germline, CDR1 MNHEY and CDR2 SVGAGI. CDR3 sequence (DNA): TGTGCCAGCACAAGGGGTTATAATTCACCCCTCCACTTT. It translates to CASTRGYNSPLHF.

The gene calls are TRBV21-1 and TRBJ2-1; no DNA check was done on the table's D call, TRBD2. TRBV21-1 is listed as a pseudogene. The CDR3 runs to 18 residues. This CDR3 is CASSPFPLSGGKYNEQFF. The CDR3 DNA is TGTGCCAGCAGCCCTTTCCCCTTAAGCGGGGGGAAATACAATGAGCAGTTCTTC.

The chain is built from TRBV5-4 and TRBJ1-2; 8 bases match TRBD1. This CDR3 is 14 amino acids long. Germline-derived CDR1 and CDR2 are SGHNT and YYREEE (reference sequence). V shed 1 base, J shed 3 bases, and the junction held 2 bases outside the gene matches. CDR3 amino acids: CASSLPGGYYGYTF. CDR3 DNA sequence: TGTGCCAGCAGCTTGCCAGGGGGCTACTATGGCTACACCTTC.

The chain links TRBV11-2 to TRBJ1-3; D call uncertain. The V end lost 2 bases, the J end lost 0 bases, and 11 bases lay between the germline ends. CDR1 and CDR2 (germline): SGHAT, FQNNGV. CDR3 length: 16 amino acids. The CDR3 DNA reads TGTGCCAGCAGCTTAAGGCGGCAGAGCTCTGGAAACACCATATATTTT. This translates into CASSLRRQSSGNTIYF.

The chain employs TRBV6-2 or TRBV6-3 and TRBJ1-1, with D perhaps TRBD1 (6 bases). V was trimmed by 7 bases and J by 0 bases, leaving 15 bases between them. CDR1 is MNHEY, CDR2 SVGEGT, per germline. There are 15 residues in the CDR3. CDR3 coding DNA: TGTGCCAGCACCTACTCAGGGGCGCTGAACACTGAAGCTTTCTTT. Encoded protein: CASTYSGALNTEAFF.